The rows below give T cell receptor beta chains drawn from one sample of a study of PD-1 blockade in classical Hodgkin lymphoma. Produced via immunoSEQ multiplex PCR; TCRdb's table is partial and in-frame only. The sample lists 2,500 to 3,000 clones, roughly 68% occurring once. Sequencing used CD8+ T cells from blood, obtained before the fourth cycle of nivolumab. The receptors were gathered from a human donor with classical Hodgkin lymphoma. Both conserved end residues are part of each CDR3. Fields, in order: V gene, J gene, clone size, D gene, CDR3 protein, CDR3 DNA. The D gene is left open where the match is weak. A clone size is listed for some rows: how often the clone was seen (once, few, many), or a class if it is expanded.

V: TRBV7-9
J: TRBJ1-2
size: NA
D: NA
CDR3: CASSSDSYGYTF
DNA: TGTGCCAGCAGCTCGGACAGCTATGGCTACACCTTC

V: TRBV2
J: TRBJ1-4
size: NA
D: NA
CDR3: CASIRGPGEKLFF
DNA: TGTGCCAGCATCCGGGGCCCGGGGGAAAAACTGTTTTTT

V: TRBV5-6
J: TRBJ2-3
size: NA
D: NA
CDR3: CASSRGVLNTDTQYF
DNA: TGTGCCAGCAGTCGCGGGGTGTTAAACACAGATACGCAGTATTTT

V: TRBV6-1
J: TRBJ1-4
size: NA
D: TRBD1
CDR3: CASSSGTGVEKLFF
DNA: TGTGCCAGCAGTTCCGGGACAGGGGTTGAAAAACTGTTTTTT

V: TRBV5-1
J: TRBJ2-2
size: NA
D: NA
CDR3: CASSLSGELFF
DNA: TGCGCCAGCAGCTTATCCGGGGAGCTGTTTTTT

V: TRBV11-3
J: TRBJ2-5
size: NA
D: NA
CDR3: CASSLQGLAGETQYF
DNA: TGTGCCAGCAGCTTACAGGGTTTGGCGGGAGAGACCCAGTACTTC

V: TRBV7-9
J: TRBJ1-1
size: NA
D: NA
CDR3: CASSLVGTRPEAFF
DNA: TGTGCCAGCAGCTTAGTTGGGACACGGCCCGAAGCTTTCTTT

V: TRBV29-1
J: TRBJ1-2
size: NA
D: NA
CDR3: CSVEESGARGYTF
DNA: TGCAGCGTTGAAGAGTCCGGGGCGCGGGGCTACACCTTC

V: TRBV19
J: TRBJ2-4
size: NA
D: NA
CDR3: CASSIVGQGAQNIQYF
DNA: TGTGCCAGTAGTATAGTGGGTCAGGGAGCGCAAAACATTCAGTACTTC

V: TRBV7-7
J: TRBJ2-7
size: NA
D: NA
CDR3: CASSLFCGEDREPSYEQYF
DNA: TGTGCCAGCAGCTTATTCTGTGGGGAGGATCGGGAACCCTCCTACGAGCAGTACTTC

V: TRBV6-6
J: TRBJ1-6
size: NA
D: NA
CDR3: CASSPPGEPLHF
DNA: TGTGCCAGCAGCCCGCCGGGGGAACCCCTCCACTTT

V: TRBV29-1
J: TRBJ2-2
size: NA
D: NA
CDR3: CSVEVANTGELFF
DNA: TGCAGCGTTGAAGTAGCGAACACCGGGGAGCTGTTTTTT

V: TRBV2
J: TRBJ2-7
size: once
D: NA
CDR3: CASHGANYEQYF
DNA: TGTGCCAGTCATGGGGCAAACTACGAGCAGTACTTC

V: TRBV19
J: TRBJ2-1
size: NA
D: NA
CDR3: CASSLGAGNEQFF
DNA: TGTGCCAGTAGTCTGGGGGCGGGCAATGAGCAGTTCTTC

V: TRBV4-3
J: TRBJ1-6
size: NA
D: TRBD1
CDR3: CASSPLFPGQDNSPHHF
DNA: TGCGCCAGCAGCCCCTTATTTCCGGGACAGGATAATTCACCCCACCACTTT

V: TRBV15
J: TRBJ2-2
size: once
D: TRBD1
CDR3: CATSTRDRGRPGELFF
DNA: TGTGCCACCAGCACGCGGGACAGGGGGAGACCCGGGGAGCTGTTTTTT

V: TRBV10-3
J: TRBJ2-3
size: NA
D: NA
CDR3: CAITSGNTQYF
DNA: TGTGCCATCACCTCGGGGAATACGCAGTATTTT

V: TRBV5-1
J: TRBJ2-7
size: NA
D: NA
CDR3: CADREQYF
DNA: TGCGCCGACCGCGAGCAGTACTTC

V: TRBV9
J: TRBJ2-1
size: NA
D: NA
CDR3: CASSVAGGYEQFF
DNA: TGTGCCAGCAGCGTAGCCGGGGGATATGAGCAGTTCTTC

V: TRBV4-3
J: TRBJ2-7
size: once
D: NA
CDR3: CASSQDFMGTLSYEQYF
DNA: TGCGCCAGCAGCCAAGATTTTATGGGGACGCTCTCCTACGAGCAGTACTTC

V: TRBV6-7
J: TRBJ2-7
size: few
D: TRBD2
CDR3: CASSTNKRGLKTYEQYF
DNA: TGTGCCAGCAGTACTAACAAACGGGGACTAAAGACCTACGAGCAGTACTTC

V: TRBV5-4
J: TRBJ1-1
size: few
D: NA
CDR3: CASSLGLEAFF
DNA: TGTGCCAGCAGCTTGGGACTTGAAGCTTTCTTT

V: TRBV4-1
J: TRBJ2-1
size: NA
D: NA
CDR3: CASSQEGQWDEQFF
DNA: TGCGCCAGCAGCCAGGAGGGACAGTGGGATGAGCAGTTCTTC

V: TRBV10-3
J: TRBJ2-1
size: few
D: TRBD2
CDR3: CAISAGTSGGAAYNEQFF
DNA: TGTGCCATCAGTGCCGGGACTAGCGGGGGGGCCGCCTACAATGAGCAGTTCTTC

V: TRBV7-2
J: TRBJ2-1
size: NA
D: NA
CDR3: CASSQTLNPSVEQFF
DNA: TGTGCCAGCAGCCAAACTCTGAATCCAAGCGTTGAGCAGTTCTTC

V: TRBV7-2
J: TRBJ1-2
size: NA
D: NA
CDR3: CASRISGDAYGYTF
DNA: TGTGCCAGCAGGATTAGTGGGGATGCCTATGGCTACACCTTC

V: TRBV7-9
J: TRBJ1-1
size: NA
D: NA
CDR3: CASNGVPRPMNTEAFF
DNA: TGTGCCAGCAACGGAGTTCCACGGCCCATGAACACTGAAGCTTTCTTT

V: TRBV4-2
J: TRBJ2-3
size: NA
D: TRBD2
CDR3: CASSQVLAGGSEDTQYF
DNA: TGTGCCAGCAGCCAAGTACTAGCGGGGGGATCCGAAGATACGCAGTATTTT

V: TRBV7-9
J: TRBJ1-1
size: few
D: NA
CDR3: CASSLLRGRTEAFF
DNA: TGTGCCAGCAGCTTACTCCGGGGGCGGACTGAAGCTTTCTTT

V: TRBV5-1
J: TRBJ2-7
size: NA
D: NA
CDR3: CASSLGQGLSYEQYF
DNA: TGCGCCAGCAGCTTGGGGCAGGGCCTATCCTACGAGCAGTACTTC

V: TRBV18
J: TRBJ2-3
size: NA
D: NA
CDR3: CASSPDRGITDTQYF
DNA: TGTGCCAGCTCACCCGATCGGGGAATCACAGATACGCAGTATTTT

V: TRBV7-3
J: TRBJ2-3
size: NA
D: TRBD2
CDR3: CASSKKRGGPDTQYF
DNA: TGTGCCAGCAGCAAAAAGCGGGGGGGCCCAGATACGCAGTATTTT

V: TRBV7-9
J: TRBJ1-2
size: NA
D: NA
CDR3: CASSSVSYRVSYGYTF
DNA: TGTGCCAGCAGCTCAGTTTCTTACAGGGTTTCCTATGGCTACACCTTC

V: TRBV5-6
J: TRBJ2-2
size: NA
D: TRBD1
CDR3: CASSDRGYLGELFF
DNA: TGTGCCAGCAGCGACAGGGGCTATCTCGGGGAGCTGTTTTTT

V: TRBV4-3
J: TRBJ2-7
size: NA
D: TRBD2
CDR3: CASSQFGARGGTYEQYF
DNA: TGCGCCAGCAGCCAATTTGGGGCCCGGGGGGGAACCTACGAGCAGTACTTC

V: TRBV7-2
J: TRBJ2-1
size: NA
D: TRBD2
CDR3: CASSQEGLAGDEQFF
DNA: TGTGCCAGCAGCCAAGAGGGACTAGCGGGCGATGAGCAGTTCTTC

V: TRBV7-9
J: TRBJ2-5
size: NA
D: NA
CDR3: CASSTGTLGTNQETQYF
DNA: TGTGCCAGCAGCACCGGGACTCTGGGGACCAACCAAGAGACCCAGTACTTC

V: TRBV7-2
J: TRBJ2-3
size: few
D: NA
CDR3: CASSLDSDTQYF
DNA: TGTGCCAGCAGCTTAGACTCAGATACGCAGTATTTT

V: TRBV2
J: TRBJ1-6
size: NA
D: NA
CDR3: CASGDVPNSPLHF
DNA: TGTGCCAGCGGCGACGTTCCTAATTCACCCCTCCACTTT

V: TRBV7-9
J: TRBJ1-5
size: NA
D: NA
CDR3: CASRGSGNNQPQHF
DNA: TGTGCCAGCCGGGGCTCGGGGAACAATCAGCCCCAGCATTTT

V: TRBV27
J: TRBJ1-6
size: NA
D: TRBD1
CDR3: CASSFLRQGVYSPLHF
DNA: TGTGCCAGCAGTTTTTTAAGACAGGGGGTTTATTCACCCCTCCACTTT